The present T cell receptor beta chain was sequenced within a study of identifying expanded T cells in peripheral blood. Here immunoSEQ multiplex PCR was the method, and the copy in TCRdb shows in-frame clones only, minus some. The sample includes over 100,000 clones, about 85% of them seen just once. Whole-study results and caveats: Differentially abundant clones: about 1.2 between replicates, about 16 at approximately two weeks, around 20 at four.

On this clone itself: The antigen remains undetermined.

V was trimmed by 2 bases and J by 4 bases, leaving 9 bases between them. CDR3 length equals 14 residues. CDR1 MNHEY and CDR2 SVGAGI come from the germline V gene. What was sequenced was blood. The rearrangement joins TRBV6-5 to TRBJ1-3; D remains ambiguous. This sequence originates from a person aged 18 to 69 in good health. The CDR3 loop is CASSYARPGNTIYF. In DNA, the CDR3 is TGTGCCAGCAGTTACGCTCGCCCAGGAAACACCATATATTTT.